These T cell receptor beta chains were read from a single sample in a study of blood T cell repertoires in COVID-19. Repertoires were generated with immunoSEQ multiplex PCR, while TCRdb's copy carries only in-frame clones and drops some. The table has fewer than 250,000 clones, roughly 89% seen once. Material: PBMCs or T cells enriched from blood (not recorded which). Receptors were obtained from a woman in her 30s with acute COVID-19. The CDR3 runs from the conserved cysteine through the conserved F or W. The D gene is left open where the match is weak. Expanded clones are given a class, and other clones once, few, many or no size at all.

j_call: TRBJ2-4; d_call: TRBD1; v_call: TRBV7-9; clone_size: -; cdr3_nt: TGTGCCAGCAGCTCCGACAGGGGTCAAAACATTCAGTACTTC; cdr3_aa: CASSSDRGQNIQYF
j_call: TRBJ1-5; d_call: -; v_call: TRBV19; clone_size: -; cdr3_nt: TGTGCCAGTAGTAGGACTCCCCTCAATCAGCCCCAGCATTTT; cdr3_aa: CASSRTPLNQPQHF
j_call: TRBJ1-2; d_call: -; v_call: TRBV27; clone_size: many; cdr3_nt: TGTGCCAGCAGTTTAGAACGCCAGGGGGGCTACACCTTC; cdr3_aa: CASSLERQGGYTF
j_call: TRBJ1-5; d_call: TRBD1; v_call: TRBV16; clone_size: -; cdr3_nt: TGTGCCAGCAGCCTCCGGGACAGCGGTCAGCCCCAGCATTTT; cdr3_aa: CASSLRDSGQPQHF
j_call: TRBJ2-1; d_call: -; v_call: TRBV7-7; clone_size: -; cdr3_nt: TGTGCTAGCAGCTCCCAGCCGACGGGGTACAATGAGCAGTTCTTC; cdr3_aa: CASSSQPTGYNEQFF
j_call: TRBJ1-2; d_call: -; v_call: TRBV9; clone_size: -; cdr3_nt: TGTGCCAGCAGCGTATACAGAACAGGGCATGGGGGCTACACCTTC; cdr3_aa: CASSVYRTGHGGYTF
j_call: TRBJ1-2; d_call: -; v_call: TRBV7-9; clone_size: -; cdr3_nt: TGTGCCAGCGAGGGCAGCGCTACTAACTATGGCTACACCTTC; cdr3_aa: CASEGSATNYGYTF
j_call: TRBJ2-3; d_call: -; v_call: TRBV5-1; clone_size: -; cdr3_nt: TGCGCCAGCAGCACAGCACAGGGCACAGATACGCAGTATTTT; cdr3_aa: CASSTAQGTDTQYF
j_call: TRBJ1-1; d_call: TRBD1; v_call: TRBV5-1; clone_size: -; cdr3_nt: TGCGCCAGCCGAGAGGGGAGAACAGGGGGTAACACTGAAGCTTTCTTT; cdr3_aa: CASREGRTGGNTEAFF
j_call: TRBJ1-1; d_call: -; v_call: TRBV14; clone_size: few; cdr3_nt: TGTGCCAGCAGCCCCACCCTGGGGGGGACTGAAGCTTTCTTT; cdr3_aa: CASSPTLGGTEAFF
j_call: TRBJ1-1; d_call: -; v_call: TRBV27; clone_size: -; cdr3_nt: TGTGCCAGCAGTTCGGGGTCCCCTACTGAAGCTTTCTTT; cdr3_aa: CASSSGSPTEAFF
j_call: TRBJ2-1; d_call: TRBD2; v_call: TRBV13; clone_size: -; cdr3_nt: TGTGCCAGCAGCTTAGTAGCGGGGGGGCGAAATGAGCAGTTCTTC; cdr3_aa: CASSLVAGGRNEQFF
j_call: TRBJ1-1; d_call: -; v_call: TRBV6-5; clone_size: few; cdr3_nt: TGTGCCAGCAGTTACGGAGAGGGGGACACTGAAGCTTTCTTT; cdr3_aa: CASSYGEGDTEAFF
j_call: TRBJ2-5; d_call: TRBD1; v_call: TRBV7-9; clone_size: once; cdr3_nt: TGTGCCAGCAGCCCCCGGACAGGGCCTTTGGAGACCCAGTACTTC; cdr3_aa: CASSPRTGPLETQYF
j_call: TRBJ1-2; d_call: -; v_call: TRBV6-1; clone_size: -; cdr3_nt: TGTGCCAGCAGTGACAGGGATAACTATGGCTACACCTTC; cdr3_aa: CASSDRDNYGYTF
j_call: TRBJ1-1; d_call: -; v_call: TRBV2; clone_size: -; cdr3_nt: TGTGCCAGCAGTTCCCGACACTACACTGAAGCTTTCTTT; cdr3_aa: CASSSRHYTEAFF
j_call: TRBJ2-2; d_call: TRBD1; v_call: TRBV4-1; clone_size: -; cdr3_nt: TGCGCCAGCAGCACCCCGAAGGGGGCGCGATATGGTGGGGAGCTGTTTTTT; cdr3_aa: CASSTPKGARYGGELFF
j_call: TRBJ2-1; d_call: -; v_call: TRBV5-1; clone_size: -; cdr3_nt: TGTGCCAGCAGCTTTTCACACGGAATACAAAGGGGTGGTGAGCAGTTCTTC; cdr3_aa: CASSFSHGIQRGGEQFF
j_call: TRBJ1-4; d_call: TRBD1; v_call: TRBV4-2; clone_size: -; cdr3_nt: TGTGCCAGCAGCCAAGATCCGGCCGGGACAGAGCATGAAAAACTGTTTTTT; cdr3_aa: CASSQDPAGTEHEKLFF
j_call: TRBJ2-5; d_call: -; v_call: TRBV12-3/TRBV12-4; clone_size: -; cdr3_nt: TGTGCCAGCAGTTTAGGAGATCAAGAGACCCAGTACTTC; cdr3_aa: CASSLGDQETQYF
j_call: TRBJ1-4; d_call: -; v_call: TRBV12-3/TRBV12-4; clone_size: -; cdr3_nt: TGTGCCAGCAGCCGACACATGGAAAAACTGTTTTTT; cdr3_aa: CASSRHMEKLFF
j_call: TRBJ2-7; d_call: -; v_call: TRBV5-8; clone_size: -; cdr3_nt: TGTGCCAGCAGCCGGAGGGGTGACGAACGGGGGTTCGAGCAGTACTTC; cdr3_aa: CASSRRGDERGFEQYF
j_call: TRBJ1-1; d_call: -; v_call: TRBV14; clone_size: -; cdr3_nt: TGTGCCAGCAGCCAAGTTCAGAACACTGAAGCTTTCTTT; cdr3_aa: CASSQVQNTEAFF
j_call: TRBJ1-1; d_call: -; v_call: TRBV18; clone_size: -; cdr3_nt: TGTGCCAGCTCACCCGGGACTCTGGAAACTGAAGCTTTCTTT; cdr3_aa: CASSPGTLETEAFF
j_call: TRBJ1-2; d_call: -; v_call: TRBV6-5; clone_size: -; cdr3_nt: TGTGCCAGCAGTTCTCGCAGGGAATCTGGTGGCTACACCTTC; cdr3_aa: CASSSRRESGGYTF
j_call: TRBJ1-5; d_call: -; v_call: TRBV19; clone_size: -; cdr3_nt: TGTGCCAGTGCTAATGACAGGCAGAGCAATCAGCCCCAGCATTTT; cdr3_aa: CASANDRQSNQPQHF
j_call: TRBJ2-7; d_call: TRBD1; v_call: TRBV30; clone_size: -; cdr3_nt: TGTGCCTGGACTGAGGACAGGGAATACGAGCAGTACTTC; cdr3_aa: CAWTEDREYEQYF
j_call: TRBJ1-1; d_call: -; v_call: TRBV5-1; clone_size: few; cdr3_nt: TGCGCCAGCAGTCTCGGGGGACCTTACACTGAAGCTTTCTTT; cdr3_aa: CASSLGGPYTEAFF
j_call: TRBJ1-4; d_call: TRBD1; v_call: TRBV5-1; clone_size: -; cdr3_nt: TGCGCCAGCAGCTCGGACAGGAACTTATTTAATGAAAAACTGTTTTTT; cdr3_aa: CASSSDRNLFNEKLFF
j_call: TRBJ1-5; d_call: TRBD1; v_call: TRBV5-4; clone_size: -; cdr3_nt: TGTGCCAGCAGCCTCGGTGGGGACAGGGCTAAACAGCCCCAGCATTTT; cdr3_aa: CASSLGGDRAKQPQHF
j_call: TRBJ1-6; d_call: -; v_call: TRBV6-6; clone_size: -; cdr3_nt: TGTGCCAGCGAATCGGGTCGATTGAATTCACCCCTCCACTTT; cdr3_aa: CASESGRLNSPLHF
j_call: TRBJ2-2; d_call: -; v_call: TRBV4-1; clone_size: -; cdr3_nt: TGCGCCAGCAGGCCGGTAGGGGATGATAACACCGGGGAGCTGTTTTTT; cdr3_aa: CASRPVGDDNTGELFF
j_call: TRBJ1-6; d_call: -; v_call: TRBV19; clone_size: once; cdr3_nt: TGTGCCAGTAGTGAGGGCCGGGAAAAGGATTCACCCCTCCACTTT; cdr3_aa: CASSEGREKDSPLHF
j_call: TRBJ1-3; d_call: -; v_call: TRBV10-3; clone_size: few; cdr3_nt: TGTGCCATCAGTGAGTCAACAGGGAGCTCTGGAAACACCATATATTTT; cdr3_aa: CAISESTGSSGNTIYF
j_call: TRBJ1-5; d_call: -; v_call: TRBV2; clone_size: -; cdr3_nt: TGTGCCAGTCGATTTCGGGGGTTTAGCAATCAGCCCCAGCATTTT; cdr3_aa: CASRFRGFSNQPQHF
j_call: TRBJ1-2; d_call: -; v_call: TRBV2; clone_size: -; cdr3_nt: TGTGCCAGTAAGGGGACTTCACCTTATGGCTACACCTTC; cdr3_aa: CASKGTSPYGYTF
j_call: TRBJ2-5; d_call: -; v_call: TRBV7-2; clone_size: -; cdr3_nt: TGTGCCAGCAGCCCGCAGGGGGGAGGATCAGGAGAGACCCAGTACTTC; cdr3_aa: CASSPQGGGSGETQYF
j_call: TRBJ1-5; d_call: -; v_call: TRBV7-9; clone_size: -; cdr3_nt: TGTGCCAGCAGCCCCCCGTCGTGGGGGGGCCAGCCCCAGCATTTT; cdr3_aa: CASSPPSWGGQPQHF
j_call: TRBJ2-7; d_call: TRBD2; v_call: TRBV5-1; clone_size: -; cdr3_nt: TGCGCCAGCAGCTATAGCGGGGGTGGGACCTACGAGCAGTACTTC; cdr3_aa: CASSYSGGGTYEQYF
j_call: TRBJ2-3; d_call: -; v_call: TRBV18; clone_size: -; cdr3_nt: TGTGCCAGCTCACCAATCCGATTAGCTACAGATACGCAGTATTTT; cdr3_aa: CASSPIRLATDTQYF
j_call: TRBJ1-2; d_call: -; v_call: TRBV19; clone_size: -; cdr3_nt: TGTGCCAGTCGGAGGGGAGGTTGGTATGGCTACACCTTC; cdr3_aa: CASRRGGWYGYTF